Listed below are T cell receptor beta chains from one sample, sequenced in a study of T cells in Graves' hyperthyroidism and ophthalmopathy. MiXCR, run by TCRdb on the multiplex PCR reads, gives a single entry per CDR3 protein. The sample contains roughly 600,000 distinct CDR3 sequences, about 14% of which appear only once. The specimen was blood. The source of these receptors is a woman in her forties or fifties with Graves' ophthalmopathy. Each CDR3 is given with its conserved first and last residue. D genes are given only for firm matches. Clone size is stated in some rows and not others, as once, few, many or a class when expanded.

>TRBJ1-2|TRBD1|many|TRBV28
TGTGCCAGCAGGGTAGACAGGGGCCACGGCTACACCTTC
CASRVDRGHGYTF
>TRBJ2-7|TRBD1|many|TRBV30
TGTGCCTGGACCCGAGACAGGGTTCCCTACGAGCAGTACTTC
CAWTRDRVPYEQYF
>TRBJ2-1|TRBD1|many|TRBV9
TGTGCCAGCAGCGCCAGACCGCAACTCTCCGGGACAGGAGACAATGAGCAGTTCTTC
CASSARPQLSGTGDNEQFF
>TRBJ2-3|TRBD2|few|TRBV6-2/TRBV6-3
TGTGCCAGCAGTTACGGGCTAACCCCACTGACTAGCGGGAGGGGCACAGATACGCAGTATTTT
CASSYGLTPLTSGRGTDTQYF
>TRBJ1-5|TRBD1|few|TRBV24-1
TGTGCCACCAGTGAAACAGGGGTCAATCAGCCCCAGCATTTT
CATSETGVNQPQHF
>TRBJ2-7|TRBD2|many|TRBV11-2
TGTGCCAGCAGATTTGTTGTGGGAGGGACCTACGAGCAGTACTTC
CASRFVVGGTYEQYF
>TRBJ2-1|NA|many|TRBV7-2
TGTGCCAGCAGCAACCTCTCGACTAGTCACAATGAGCAGTTCTTC
CASSNLSTSHNEQFF
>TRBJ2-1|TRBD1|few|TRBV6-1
TGTGCCAGCAGTTCCCGGGACAGTCTAAATGAGCAGTTCTTC
CASSSRDSLNEQFF
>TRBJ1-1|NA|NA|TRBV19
TGTGCCAGTAGTATAAATCCGAACACTGAAGCTTTCTTT
CASSINPNTEAFF
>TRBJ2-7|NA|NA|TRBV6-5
TGTGCCAGCAGTTACGACAGCGCCTACGAGCAGTACTTC
CASSYDSAYEQYF
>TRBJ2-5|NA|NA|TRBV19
TGTGCCAGTAGTATACGGGGGATCGACCAAGGGACCCAGTACTTC
CASSIRGIDQGTQYF
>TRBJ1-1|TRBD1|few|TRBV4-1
TGCGCCAGCAGCCAAGCATCGACAGGGCCGAACACTGAAGCTTTCTTT
CASSQASTGPNTEAFF
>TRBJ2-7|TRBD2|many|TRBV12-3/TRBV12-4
TGTGCCAGCAGGGGTACTAACGGGAGGGACTACGAGCAGTACTTC
CASRGTNGRDYEQYF
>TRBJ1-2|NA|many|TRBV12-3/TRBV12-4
TGTGCCAGCAGTTTACGGGGCGTTAACTATGGCTACACCTTC
CASSLRGVNYGYTF
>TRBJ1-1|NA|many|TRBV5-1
TGCGCCAGCAGCTCCGGAGGGGTTGAGGCTTTCTTT
CASSSGGVEAFF
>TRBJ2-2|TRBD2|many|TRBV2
TGTGCCAGCAGTTTGACTAGCGGGAGTTTCACCGGGGAGCTGTTTTTT
CASSLTSGSFTGELFF
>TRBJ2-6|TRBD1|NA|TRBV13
TGTGCCAGCAGCGCCGGGACAGGGGGCGTTGGGGCCAACGTCCTGACTTTC
CASSAGTGGVGANVLTF
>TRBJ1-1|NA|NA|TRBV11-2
TGTGCCAGCAGCTTATTGGCGACGGCGGTTAACACTGAAGCTTTCTTT
CASSLLATAVNTEAFF
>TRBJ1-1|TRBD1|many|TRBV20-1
TGCAGTGCTAGAGAATACAGGGGCGCAGCTTTCTTT
CSAREYRGAAFF
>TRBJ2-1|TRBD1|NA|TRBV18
TGTGCCAGCTCACGTGCAAATCGGGACAGGCAAACCTACAATGAGCAGTTCTTC
CASSRANRDRQTYNEQFF
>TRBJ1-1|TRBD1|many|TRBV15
TGTGCCACCAGCAGAGATTTTGGGACAGGGACTGAAGCTTTCTTT
CATSRDFGTGTEAFF
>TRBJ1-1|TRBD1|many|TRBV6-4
TGTGCCAGCAGTGACTGCTCAGGGGGCTATTGTACTGAAGCTTTCTTT
CASSDCSGGYCTEAFF
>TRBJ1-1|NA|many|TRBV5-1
TGCGCCAGCAGTGTGGGTTTAATAAACACTGAAGCTTTCTTT
CASSVGLINTEAFF